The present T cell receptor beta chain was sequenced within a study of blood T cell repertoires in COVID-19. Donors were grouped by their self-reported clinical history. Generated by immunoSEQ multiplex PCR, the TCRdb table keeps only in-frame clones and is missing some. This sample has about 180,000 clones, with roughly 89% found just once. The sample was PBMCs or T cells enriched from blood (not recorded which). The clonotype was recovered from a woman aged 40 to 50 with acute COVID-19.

CDR3 DNA: TGTGCCAGCAGCGTAGCCGCGTTGGCAGATACGCAGTATTTT. It codes for CASSVAALADTQYF. The chain employs TRBV9 and TRBJ2-3; D is uncertain. Trimming left V 0 bases short and J 4 bases short, with 9 bases between. From germline, CDR1 is SGDLS and CDR2 YYNGEE. CDR3 length: 14 amino acids.